The 22 T cell receptor beta chains listed next were all sequenced from one sample in a study of blood T cell repertoires in COVID-19. The data were produced by immunoSEQ multiplex PCR, yet TCRdb's version contains in-frame clones alone and is incomplete. The sample lists roughly 80,000 clones, less than 90% seen once, with 9.1% in the top ten. Specimen: peripheral blood. These receptors all stem from a human donor in a cohort sampled during active COVID-19.

The chain combines TRBV18 with TRBJ1-3, with 8 bases aligning to TRBD1. Trimming removed 2 bases from V and 0 bases from J; junction bases left unmatched: 12. The CDR3 is 19 residues long. CDR1 KGHSH and CDR2 LQKENI come from the germline V gene. The CDR3 here is CASSPRTGTAGHSGNTIYF. CDR3 bases: TGTGCCAGCTCACCAAGGACAGGGACGGCGGGACACTCTGGAAACACCATATATTTT. The full variable domain, with the rest looked up from reference TRBV18 and TRBJ1-3, is NAGVMQNPRHLVRRRGQEARLRCSPMKGHSHVYWYRQLPEEGLKFMVYLQKENIIDESGMPKERFSAEFPKEGPSILRIQQVVRGDSAAYFCASSPRTGTAGHSGNTIYFGEGSWLTVV.

The chain couples TRBV6-5 to TRBJ1-5; 7 positions agree with TRBD1. With 4 bases clipped from V and 0 bases from J, the junction kept 3 bases outside the gene matches. The CDR3 is made up of 15 amino acids. Germline assignment: CDR1 MNHEY and CDR2 SVGAGI. The CDR3 here is CASSSGTASNQPQHF. The CDR3 DNA is TGTGCCAGCAGTTCCGGGACAGCTAGCAATCAGCCCCAGCATTTT.

This rearrangement joins TRBV7-9 to TRBJ2-1, with TRBD1 as a possible D gene (6 bases). The CDR3 length is 14 residues. With 5 bases removed from V and 6 bases from J, the gap between germline ends came to 14 bases. Germline V gene sequence: CDR1 SEHNR, CDR2 FQNEAQ (reference sequence). The CDR3 bases are TGTGCCAGCAGCCCTGATACAGGGCGCAATGAGCAGTTCTTC. Translation: CASSPDTGRNEQFF.

This chain uses TRBV5-1 with TRBJ2-2, with D perhaps matching TRBD2 (6 bases). The CDR3 totals 15 residues. Germline lookup yields CDR1 SGHRS and CDR2 YFSETQ. The ends were cut back, 7 bases at V and 3 bases at J, with 16 bases in the middle. CDR3 in amino acids: CASGFAGPDTGELFF. The DNA for the CDR3 is TGCGCCAGCGGGTTCGCGGGGCCGGACACCGGGGAGCTGTTTTTT.

The J gene is TRBJ2-5, the V gene TRBV1; the table names TRBD2, a call not compared with the DNA. TRBV1 is marked as a pseudogene. The CDR3 totals 17 residues. CDR3 DNA: TGCACCAGCAGCCTCCTCTCGACTAGCGGGGGGGGTGAGACCCAGTACTTC. Protein: CTSSLLSTSGGGETQYF.

The rearrangement uses TRBV4-1 and TRBJ2-1; 9 bases map to TRBD1. V was pared by 4 bases and J by 5 bases, with 6 bases of the junction left unmatched. The germline gives CDR1 MGHRA, CDR2 YSYEKL. The CDR3 has 15 amino acids. The CDR3 protein is CASSPGQGTHNEQFF. The CDR3 coding sequence is TGCGCCAGCAGCCCCGGACAGGGGACCCACAATGAGCAGTTCTTC.

The gene calls are TRBV30 and TRBJ1-2; the D is unclear. The CDR3 loop spans 14 amino acids. V was pared by 1 base and J by 1 base, with 10 bases between. Per the germline V gene, CDR1 is GTSNPN and CDR2 is SVGIG (reference sequence). The CDR3 region is CAWSEARVNYGYTF. Here the CDR3 DNA reads TGTGCCTGGAGTGAGGCGAGGGTTAACTATGGCTACACCTTC.

The V call is TRBV28, the J call TRBJ1-2; a possible D gene is TRBD1 (5 bases). Germline loops: CDR1 MDHEN, CDR2 SYDVKM. The CDR3 has 12 amino acids. Trimming removed 4 bases from V and 7 bases from J, with 10 bases in between. In DNA form, the CDR3 reads TGTGCCAGCAGTTCGCCAGGGCTTGGCTACACCTTC. Translating gives CASSSPGLGYTF.

The V and J genes are TRBV10-2 and TRBJ1-3; 7 nucleotides align to TRBD1. Germline assignment: CDR1 WSHSY and CDR2 SAAADI. The length of the CDR3 is 15 residues. V shed 10 bases and J 4 bases; nucleotides not matched to a gene: 13. The CDR3 DNA is TGCGCCACTCAGACAGGGACCTCGCCCGGAAACACCATATATTTT. It encodes CATQTGTSPGNTIYF.

This chain uses TRBV7-8 with TRBJ2-7, with D possibly matching TRBD1 (5 bases). V lost 5 bases, J lost 2 bases, and 13 bases lay in between. The CDR3 loop spans 14 amino acids. Germline V lookup: CDR1 SGHVS, CDR2 FQNEAQ. This CDR3 reads CASSILTAPYEQYF. CDR3 nucleotide sequence: TGTGCCAGCAGCATATTGACAGCTCCCTACGAGCAGTACTTC.

The genes are TRBV2 and TRBJ2-3; the match to TRBD2 covers 7 bases. CDR3 size: 13 residues. Germline V gene data show CDR1 as SNHLY and CDR2 as FYNNEI. V was pared by 3 bases and J by 3 bases, with 0 bases of the junction left unmatched. Here the CDR3 reads CASSDGGTDTQYF. The CDR3 nucleotides read TGTGCCAGCAGTGACGGGGGGACAGATACGCAGTATTTT.

Many counts were recorded for this clone. This chain links TRBV5-5 with TRBJ1-5; a weak D match, TRBD1 (6 bases). CDR1 and CDR2 (germline): SGHKS, YYEKEE (reference sequence). Trimming left V 6 bases short and J 0 bases short, with 16 bases between. The CDR3 sequence is 16 residues long. Here the CDR3 DNA reads TGTGCCAGCACCCTCACCGGGACACTTAGCAATCAGCCCCAGCATTTT. It specifies CASTLTGTLSNQPQHF.

This chain links TRBV19 with TRBJ2-3; TRBD1 matches at 9 bases. This CDR3 is built from 16 residues. The germline V gene encodes CDR1 LNHDA and CDR2 SQIVND (reference sequence). J lost 4 bases, V lost 4 bases, and 9 bases had no gene match. The CDR3 region is CASSTQRDREADTQYF. CDR3 DNA sequence: TGTGCCAGTAGTACCCAGCGGGACAGGGAGGCAGATACGCAGTATTTT.

A single count supports this clone. The rearrangement uses TRBV10-3 and TRBJ2-3; 15 nucleotides line up with TRBD2. V shed 9 bases, J shed 2 bases, and the junction held 18 bases outside the gene matches. Germline CDR1 reads ENHRY; CDR2 reads SYGVKD. CDR3 length: 20 amino acids. For the CDR3, the DNA is TGTGCCATAAGGGGTCCCGGGACTAGCGGGGGGTCTCCCGACACAGATACGCAGTATTTT. Protein product: CAIRGPGTSGGSPDTDTQYF.

The rearrangement joins TRBV29-1 to TRBJ2-5; D unclear. This CDR3 is 14 amino acids long. Germline V gives CDR1 SQVTM, CDR2 ANQGSEA. Trimming shortened V by 2 bases and J by 5 bases, and 15 bases separated the two germline ends. CDR3 in DNA: TGCAGCGTTGAAACCCGTTGGGCTGGGGAGACCCAGTACTTC. Translated, it gives CSVETRWAGETQYF.

The chain links TRBV21-1 to TRBJ2-1; TRBD2 is the table's D call, not checked against the DNA. TRBV21-1 is a listed pseudogene. The CDR3 extends over 18 amino acids. CDR3 protein: CASSSDRTSTTRDNEQFF. As DNA, the CDR3 is TGTGCCAGCAGCTCCGATCGGACTAGTACTACCCGGGACAATGAGCAGTTCTTC.

The chain combines TRBV6-2 or TRBV6-3 with TRBJ2-1; tentatively, D is TRBD2 (6 bases). Germline V CDR1 and CDR2: MNHEY, SVGEGT. This CDR3 has 14 residues. The V end lost 5 bases, the J end lost 2 bases, and 10 bases lay between the germline ends. DNA of the CDR3: TGTGCCAGCAGTACCGGGAGCACCTACAATGAGCAGTTCTTC. This encodes CASSTGSTYNEQFF.

The CDR3: CASSEILAGEETQYF. The CDR3, as DNA: TGTGCCAGCAGTGAAATACTAGCGGGTGAGGAGACCCAGTACTTC. V is TRBV2 and J is TRBJ2-5; 9 nucleotides agree with TRBD2. Germline CDR1 is SNHLY and CDR2 is FYNNEI. The CDR3 length is 15 residues. V shed 2 bases and J 5 bases; nucleotides not matched to a gene: 6.

J is TRBJ2-3 and V is TRBV30; the match to TRBD2 covers 7 bases. Per the germline V gene, CDR1 is GTSNPN and CDR2 is SVGIG (reference sequence). V trimming: 7 bases; J trimming: 1 base; junction bases outside the gene matches: 14. This CDR3 has 16 residues. DNA for the CDR3: TGTGCCTCCCTCCGACTAGCCGCATTTGGCACAGATACGCAGTATTTT. It codes for CASLRLAAFGTDTQYF.

V gene TRBV9 combines with J gene TRBJ2-7, with 12 bases aligning to TRBD2. The CDR3 contains 14 residues. CDR1 and CDR2 (germline): SGDLS, YYNGEE. V trimming: 3 bases; J trimming: 5 bases; junction bases outside the gene matches: 3. The chain's CDR3 is CASSARTSGDEQYF. CDR3 sequence (DNA): TGTGCCAGCAGCGCCCGGACTAGCGGGGACGAGCAGTACTTC.

This chain uses TRBV19 with TRBJ1-3, with D possibly TRBD1 on 6 matching bases. The CDR3 length is 15 residues. Trimming took 6 bases from V and 0 from J, leaving 12 bases between them. Germline-derived CDR1 and CDR2 are LNHDA and SQIVND (reference sequence). In nucleotides, the CDR3 is TGTGCCAGTAGCCCTCTGGACAGCTCTGGAAACACCATATATTTT. Residues: CASSPLDSSGNTIYF.

J is TRBJ2-1 and V is TRBV5-4; TRBD2 matches at 9 bases. CDR3 size: 15 residues. After removal of 0 bases from V and 7 bases from J, the junction contained 5 bases not matched to a gene. Germline V gives CDR1 SGHNT, CDR2 YYREEE (reference sequence). CDR3 in amino acids: CASSLAGGRANEQFF. In nucleotides, the CDR3 is TGTGCCAGCAGCTTGGCCGGCGGGAGGGCAAATGAGCAGTTCTTC.